Listed below are T cell receptor beta chains from one sample, sequenced in a study of CD8+CD57+ T cells in acquired aplastic anemia. One entry per CDR3 protein results from TCRdb running MiXCR on the reads. The top ten clones hold about 8.3% of a sample with under 75,000 distinct CDR3 sequences, approximately 51% of them seen once. What was sequenced was sorted CD4+, CD8+, or CD8+CD57+ T cells (not recorded which) from PBMCs. These receptors came from a human donor in good health, serving as a control. Each CDR3 is given with its conserved first and last residue. Clone size is shown for a subset of rows, as once, few, many or a class of expanded clone.

v_gene: TRBV12-3/TRBV12-4
j_gene: TRBJ2-2
abundance: many
len: 14
CDR3aa: CASSIKTNTGELFF

v_gene: TRBV2
j_gene: TRBJ2-7
abundance: few
len: 16
CDR3aa: CASSERAGTGSYEQYF

v_gene: TRBV10-2
j_gene: TRBJ2-1
abundance: .
len: 14
CDR3aa: CASSLGVTYNEQFF

v_gene: TRBV15
j_gene: TRBJ2-3
abundance: medium-sized
len: 15
CDR3aa: CATSLLGSRTDTQYF

v_gene: TRBV9
j_gene: TRBJ2-1
abundance: few
len: 16
CDR3aa: CASSLGTSGGASHLFF

v_gene: TRBV9
j_gene: TRBJ1-6
abundance: .
len: 16
CDR3aa: CASSVAQGANNSPLHF

v_gene: TRBV6-5
j_gene: TRBJ1-2
abundance: .
len: 15
CDR3aa: CASSSMKDLNYGYTF

v_gene: TRBV29-1
j_gene: TRBJ2-1
abundance: few
len: 13
CDR3aa: CSGGTERNNEQFF

v_gene: TRBV6-4
j_gene: TRBJ2-3
abundance: many
len: 16
CDR3aa: CASSLTLAGGPDTQYF

v_gene: TRBV19
j_gene: TRBJ1-6
abundance: .
len: 13
CDR3aa: CASHGQAGSPLHF

v_gene: TRBV30
j_gene: TRBJ2-7
abundance: many
len: 15
CDR3aa: CAWSVMAGGPYEQYF

v_gene: TRBV2
j_gene: .
abundance: .
len: 13
CDR3aa: CASSEGRGETQYF

v_gene: TRBV16
j_gene: TRBJ2-1
abundance: .
len: 14
CDR3aa: CASSQSAVYNEQFF

v_gene: TRBV11-1
j_gene: TRBJ2-1
abundance: .
len: 16
CDR3aa: CASSGVAGAPYNEQFF

v_gene: TRBV29-1
j_gene: TRBJ1-2
abundance: .
len: 13
CDR3aa: CSVETGNTEGYTF

v_gene: TRBV2
j_gene: TRBJ1-1
abundance: .
len: 11
CDR3aa: CASRSGFGAFF